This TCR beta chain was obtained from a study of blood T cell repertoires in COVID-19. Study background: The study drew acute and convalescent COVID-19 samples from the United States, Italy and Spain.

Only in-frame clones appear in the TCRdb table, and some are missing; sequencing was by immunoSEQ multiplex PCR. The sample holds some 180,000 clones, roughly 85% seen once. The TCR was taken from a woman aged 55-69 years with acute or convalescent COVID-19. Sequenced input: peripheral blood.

The CDR3 DNA sequence: TGTGCCAGCAGCTTAGGCGGGAGGGCCGGTGAGACCCAGTACTTC. It yields the protein CASSLGGRAGETQYF. V and J are TRBV11-2 and TRBJ2-5, with TRBD2 matching 9 bases. Looked up from germline, CDR1 is SGHAT and CDR2 is FQNNGV. This CDR3 comprises 15 residues. Trimming at V came to 1 base and at J to 5 bases, leaving 5 bases not matched to a gene.